The text below deals with one T cell receptor (beta chain). These data originate in a study of blood T cell repertoires in COVID-19. Assay: immunoSEQ multiplex PCR; the TCRdb copy retains only in-frame clones and omits some. Of 18,000 or so clones listed, approximately 95% are singletons. The CDR3 runs to 15 residues. Germline V gives CDR1 SGHRS, CDR2 YFSETQ. J lost 6 bases, V lost 6 bases, and 8 bases had no gene match. The chain carries TRBV5-1 and TRBJ1-6; 8 bases line up with TRBD1. Sequencing used peripheral blood. The receptor was derived from a woman aged 45-65 years with active COVID-19. This CDR3 is CASTSTGASNSPLHF. The CDR3 nucleotides are TGCGCCAGCACCTCGACAGGGGCTTCTAATTCACCCCTCCACTTT.